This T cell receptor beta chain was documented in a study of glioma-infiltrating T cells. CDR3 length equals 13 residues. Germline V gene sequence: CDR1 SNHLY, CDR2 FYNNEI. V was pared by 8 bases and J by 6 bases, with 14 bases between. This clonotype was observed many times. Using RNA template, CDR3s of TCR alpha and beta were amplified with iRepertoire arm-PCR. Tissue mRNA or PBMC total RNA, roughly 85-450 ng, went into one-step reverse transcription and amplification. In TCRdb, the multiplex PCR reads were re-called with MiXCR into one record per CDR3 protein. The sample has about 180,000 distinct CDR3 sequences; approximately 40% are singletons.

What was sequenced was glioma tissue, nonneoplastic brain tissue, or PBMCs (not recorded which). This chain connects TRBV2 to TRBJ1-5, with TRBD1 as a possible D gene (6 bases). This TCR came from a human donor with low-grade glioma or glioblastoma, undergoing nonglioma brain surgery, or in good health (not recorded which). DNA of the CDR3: TGTGCCAGCGGGGGGGGCCCAGTTCAGCCCCAGCATTTT. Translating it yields CASGGGPVQPQHF.